This T cell receptor (beta chain) appears in the sequencing data of a study of shared clonotypes between healthy human individuals. The wider study: CD4 naive and CD4 memory each took three plates per donor, while CD8 naive took two and CD8 memory one.

Under the authors' procedure: Owing to the provision of junction-only sequences devoid of quality scores by immunoSEQ, filtering differed. Clones were sequenced by immunoSEQ multiplex PCR, and TCRdb holds only the in-frame ones, with some missing. The V and J calls and clone size come from that table; D and trimming were worked out from the DNA. There are fewer than 2.5 million clones in the sample; 80% to 95% occur only once, and approximately 0.37% lies in the top ten. This clone came up once. The source is a man younger than 35 in good health. Some clones in this sample may be carry-over from other donors' samples. The specimen was naive CD4+ T cells from PBMCs. Subset specified: CD45RA+ positively selected.

The CDR3 loop reads CASSPTGIPYEQYF. CDR3 nucleotide sequence: TGTGCCAGTAGTCCGACAGGGATCCCCTACGAGCAGTACTTC. The chain has TRBV19 and TRBJ2-7; 7 positions match TRBD1. Germline V gene sequence: CDR1 LNHDA, CDR2 SQIVND (reference sequence). CDR3 length: 14 amino acids. V was clipped by 5 bases and J by 2 bases; unmatched bases: 6.